This T cell receptor (beta chain) appears in the sequencing data of a study of CD8 T cells in ankylosing spondylitis. General study findings and limits: Clones linked with disease were CD8+ and fairly uncommon in the peripheral blood.

From the 5' RACE reads, TCRdb called clonotypes with MiXCR, one entry per CDR3 protein. The sample records roughly 40,000 distinct CDR3 sequences, around 2.9% being singletons. This clonotype was detected ten times or more. The antigen is unknown. This CDR3 region has 16 residues. Looked up from germline, CDR1 is SGDLS and CDR2 is YYNGEE. Trimming took off 2 bases at V and 4 bases at J, with 17 bases between the two ends. Sequenced material: blood, either unsorted or a sorted T cell fraction (not recorded which). The TCR sequence derives from a male donor with ankylosing spondylitis or in good health (not recorded which). This chain links TRBV9 with TRBJ2-3, with D perhaps matching TRBD1 (6 bases). The DNA for the CDR3 is TGTGCCAGCAGCGTTTTCCCGACAGGACGGTCAGATACGCAGTATTTT. Amino acid sequence: CASSVFPTGRSDTQYF.